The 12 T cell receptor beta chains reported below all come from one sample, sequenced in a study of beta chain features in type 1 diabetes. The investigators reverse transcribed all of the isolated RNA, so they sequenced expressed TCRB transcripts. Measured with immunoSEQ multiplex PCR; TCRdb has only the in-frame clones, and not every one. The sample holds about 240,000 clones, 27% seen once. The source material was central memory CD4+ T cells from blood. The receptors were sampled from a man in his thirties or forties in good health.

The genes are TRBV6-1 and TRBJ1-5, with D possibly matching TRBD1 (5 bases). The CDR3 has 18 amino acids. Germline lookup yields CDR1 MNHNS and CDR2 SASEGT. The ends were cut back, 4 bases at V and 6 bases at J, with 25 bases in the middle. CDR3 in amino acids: CASSVSKQAGDGGQPQHF. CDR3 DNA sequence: TGTGCCAGCAGTGTATCTAAACAGGCGGGCGACGGTGGTCAGCCCCAGCATTTT.

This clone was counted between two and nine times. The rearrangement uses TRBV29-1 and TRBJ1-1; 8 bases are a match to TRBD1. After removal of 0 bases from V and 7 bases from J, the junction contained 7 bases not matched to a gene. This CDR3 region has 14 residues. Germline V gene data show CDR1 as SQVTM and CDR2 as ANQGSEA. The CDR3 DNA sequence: TGCAGCGTTGAAGAAGCTTCAGGGGGCCTTGAAGCTTTCTTT. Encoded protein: CSVEEASGGLEAFF.

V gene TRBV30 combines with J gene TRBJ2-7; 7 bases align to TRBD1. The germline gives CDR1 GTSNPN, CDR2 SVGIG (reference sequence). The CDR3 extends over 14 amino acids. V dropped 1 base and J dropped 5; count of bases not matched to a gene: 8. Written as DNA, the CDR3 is TGTGCCTGGAGTGGAGGGGGCGCAGCCGACGAGCAGTACTTC. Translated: CAWSGGGAADEQYF.

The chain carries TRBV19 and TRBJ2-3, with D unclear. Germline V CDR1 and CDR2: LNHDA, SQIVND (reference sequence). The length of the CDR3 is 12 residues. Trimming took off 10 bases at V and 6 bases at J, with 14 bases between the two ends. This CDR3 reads CATGGPGDTQYF. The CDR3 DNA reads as TGTGCCACCGGCGGACCCGGGGATACGCAGTATTTT.

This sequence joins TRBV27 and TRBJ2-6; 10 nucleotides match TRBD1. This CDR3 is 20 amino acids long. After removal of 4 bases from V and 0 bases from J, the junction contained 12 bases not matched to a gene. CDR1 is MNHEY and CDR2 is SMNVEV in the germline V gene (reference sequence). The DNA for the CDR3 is TGTGCCAGCAGTTATAAATCCGGGACAGGGGACCTCTCTGGGGCCAACGTCCTGACTTTC. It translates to CASSYKSGTGDLSGANVLTF.

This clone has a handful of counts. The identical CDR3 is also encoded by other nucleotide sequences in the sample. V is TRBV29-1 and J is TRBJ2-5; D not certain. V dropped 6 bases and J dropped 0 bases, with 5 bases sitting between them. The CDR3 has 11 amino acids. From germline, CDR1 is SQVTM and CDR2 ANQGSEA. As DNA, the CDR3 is TGCAGCGTCGGACACCAAGAGACCCAGTACTTC. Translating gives CSVGHQETQYF.

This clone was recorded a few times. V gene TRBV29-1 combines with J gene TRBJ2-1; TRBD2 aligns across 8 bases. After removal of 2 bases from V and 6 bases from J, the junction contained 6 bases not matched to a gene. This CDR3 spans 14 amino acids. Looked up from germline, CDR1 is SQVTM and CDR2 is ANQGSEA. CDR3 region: CSVEQAGVANEQFF. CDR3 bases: TGCAGCGTTGAACAAGCGGGGGTCGCCAATGAGCAGTTCTTC.

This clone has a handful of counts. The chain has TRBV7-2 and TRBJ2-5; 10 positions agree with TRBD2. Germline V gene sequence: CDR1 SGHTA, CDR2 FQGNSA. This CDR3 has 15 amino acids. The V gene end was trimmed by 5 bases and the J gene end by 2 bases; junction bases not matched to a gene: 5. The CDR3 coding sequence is TGTGCCAGCAGCCCGGGACTAGCGTTGCAAGAGACCCAGTACTTC. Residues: CASSPGLALQETQYF. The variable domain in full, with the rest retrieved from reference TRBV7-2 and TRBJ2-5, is GAGVSQSPSNKVTEKGKDVELRCDPISGHTALYWYRQSLGQGLEFLIYFQGNSAPDKSGLPSDRFSAERTGGSVSTLTIQRTQQEDSAVYLCASSPGLALQETQYFGPGTRLLVL.

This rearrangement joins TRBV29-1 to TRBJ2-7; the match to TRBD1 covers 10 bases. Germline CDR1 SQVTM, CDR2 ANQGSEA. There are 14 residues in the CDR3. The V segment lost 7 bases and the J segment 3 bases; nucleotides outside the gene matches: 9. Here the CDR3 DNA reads TGCAGCGCCAAACAGGGACAGGGGTTCTACGAGCAGTACTTC. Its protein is CSAKQGQGFYEQYF.

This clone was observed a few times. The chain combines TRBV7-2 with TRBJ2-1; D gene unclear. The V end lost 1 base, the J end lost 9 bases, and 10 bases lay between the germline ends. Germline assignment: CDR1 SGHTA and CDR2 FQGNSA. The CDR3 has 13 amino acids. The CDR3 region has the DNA TGTGCCAGCAGCTTAGACTTCTCAAGTGAGCAGTTCTTC. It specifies CASSLDFSSEQFF.

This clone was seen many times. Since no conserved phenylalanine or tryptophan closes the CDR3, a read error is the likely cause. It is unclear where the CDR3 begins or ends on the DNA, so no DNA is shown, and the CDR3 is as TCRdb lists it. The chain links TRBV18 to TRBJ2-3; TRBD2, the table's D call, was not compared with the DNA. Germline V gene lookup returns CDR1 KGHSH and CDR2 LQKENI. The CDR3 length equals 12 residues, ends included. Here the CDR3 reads CASRNLAGPLII.

The CDR3 sequence: CASISSGRATEQYF. The CDR3 coding sequence is TGTGCCAGCATCTCTAGCGGGAGGGCCACCGAGCAGTACTTC. The chain employs TRBV6-5 and TRBJ2-7; TRBD2 agrees at 12 bases. V was clipped by 7 bases and J by 6 bases; unmatched bases: 7. From germline, CDR1 is MNHEY and CDR2 SVGAGI. The CDR3 is 14 residues long.